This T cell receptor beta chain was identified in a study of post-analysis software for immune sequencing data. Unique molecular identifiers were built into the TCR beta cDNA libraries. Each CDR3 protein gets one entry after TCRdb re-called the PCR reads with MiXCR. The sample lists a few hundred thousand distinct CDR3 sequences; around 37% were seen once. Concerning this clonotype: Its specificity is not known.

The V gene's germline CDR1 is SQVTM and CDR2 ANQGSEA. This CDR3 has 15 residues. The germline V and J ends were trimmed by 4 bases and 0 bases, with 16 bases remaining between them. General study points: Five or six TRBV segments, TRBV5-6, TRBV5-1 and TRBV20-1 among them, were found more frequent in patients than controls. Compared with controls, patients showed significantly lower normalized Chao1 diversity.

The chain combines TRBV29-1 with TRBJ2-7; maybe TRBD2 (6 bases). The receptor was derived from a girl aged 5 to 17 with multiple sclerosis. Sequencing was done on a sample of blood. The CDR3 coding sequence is TGCAGCGTTGGGTATATGGGGGGTCTCTCCTACGAGCAGTACTTC. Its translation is CSVGYMGGLSYEQYF.